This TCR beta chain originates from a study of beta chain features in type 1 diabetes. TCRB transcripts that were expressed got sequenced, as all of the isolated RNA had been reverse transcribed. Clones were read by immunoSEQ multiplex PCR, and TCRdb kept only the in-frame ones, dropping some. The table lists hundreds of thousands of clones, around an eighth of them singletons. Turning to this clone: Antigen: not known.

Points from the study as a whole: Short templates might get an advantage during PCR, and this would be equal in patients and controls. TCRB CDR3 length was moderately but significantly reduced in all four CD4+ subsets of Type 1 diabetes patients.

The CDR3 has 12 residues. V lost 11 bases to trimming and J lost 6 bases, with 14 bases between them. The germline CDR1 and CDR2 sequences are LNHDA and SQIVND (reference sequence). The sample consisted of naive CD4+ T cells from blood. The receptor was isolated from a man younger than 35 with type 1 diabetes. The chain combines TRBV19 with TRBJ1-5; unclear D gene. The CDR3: CASNEGSQPQHF. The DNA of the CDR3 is TGTGCCTCTAACGAGGGAAGTCAGCCCCAGCATTTT.